Listed below are T cell receptor beta chains from one sample, sequenced in a study of early T cells in non-severe SARS-CoV-2 infection. TCRdb called the 5' RACE reads again in MiXCR, with one record for every CDR3 protein. The sample has about 36,000 distinct CDR3 sequences; 5.5% to 8% are singletons. This specimen consisted of whole blood, obtained at baseline. The receptors here all came from an adult who was a healthcare worker with PCR-confirmed SARS-CoV-2 infection or an uninfected control (not recorded which). Both conserved end residues are part of each CDR3. Each record gives: CDR3 length, D gene, V gene, J gene, clone size, CDR3 DNA, CDR3 protein. D genes are given only for firm matches. Size values are once, few and many counts, or a class for expanded clones, and some rows have none.

14	TRBD1	TRBV5-4	TRBJ2-5	many	TGTGCCAGCAGGATGGACAGGGGTCGGGAGACCCAGTACTTC	CASRMDRGRETQYF
12	NA	TRBV6-1	TRBJ1-3	NA	TGTGCCAGCAGTGAACGAGGAAACACCATATATTTT	CASSERGNTIYF
14	TRBD2	TRBV6-2/TRBV6-3	TRBJ2-1	many	TGTGCCAGCAGTAGCGGCCGGGAGGGGAATGAGCAGTTCTTC	CASSSGREGNEQFF
16	TRBD1	TRBV7-9	TRBJ2-7	few	TGTGCCAGCAGCGATCTGGGGACAGGGCCATCCTACGAGCAGTACTTC	CASSDLGTGPSYEQYF
13	NA	TRBV24-1	TRBJ2-5	few	TGTGCCACCAGTGGGGCAGGGCGAGAGACCCAGTACTTC	CATSGAGRETQYF
13	TRBD2	TRBV19	TRBJ2-1	few	TGTGCCAGTAGTAGCGGGAGGGCCGATGAGCAGTTCTTC	CASSSGRADEQFF
16	NA	TRBV5-4	TRBJ1-1	many	TGTGCCAGCAGCTTGGGATTAAAGGGAGGGAACACTGAAGCTTTCTTT	CASSLGLKGGNTEAFF
13	TRBD1	TRBV28	TRBJ2-7	many	TGTGCCAGCAGTTTATCAGGGGGTGGCGAGCAGTACTTC	CASSLSGGGEQYF
14	NA	TRBV18	TRBJ2-7	NA	TGTGCCAGCTCACCAACGGCAGCGGGCTACGAGCAGTACTTC	CASSPTAAGYEQYF
16	TRBD2	TRBV11-2	TRBJ2-5	NA	TGTGCCAGCAGCGGGAGACTAGCGGGAAAGCAAGAGACCCAGTACTTC	CASSGRLAGKQETQYF
18	TRBD2	TRBV29-1	TRBJ2-1	few	TGCAGCGTTGCGGTGCCCGTAGCGGGAGCAGGCTCCTACAATGAGCAGTTCTTC	CSVAVPVAGAGSYNEQFF
14	NA	TRBV28	TRBJ2-2	many	TGTGCCAGCAGTTCGCGACAGTCCACCGGGGAGCTGTTTTTT	CASSSRQSTGELFF
17	TRBD1	TRBV6-5	TRBJ1-2	many	TGTGCCAGCAGTTACTCCCCCGGGCCAGGGGGAGTAGATGGCTACACCTTC	CASSYSPGPGGVDGYTF
16	TRBD2	TRBV6-1	TRBJ2-3	NA	TGTGCCAGCAGTGCGACTAGCGGGGGACTCCGGGATACGCAGTATTTT	CASSATSGGLRDTQYF
14	TRBD2	TRBV7-8	TRBJ2-1	many	TGTGCCAGCACAGGGATAGCGGGACACAATGAGCAGTTCTTC	CASTGIAGHNEQFF
13	TRBD2	TRBV29-1	TRBJ2-7	many	TGCAGCGTGCTAGCGGGATCTTCCTACGAGCAGTACTTC	CSVLAGSSYEQYF
13	NA	TRBV24-1	TRBJ2-5	many	TGTGCCACCAGTGACCTTGAGCGGGAGACCCAGTACTTC	CATSDLERETQYF
11	NA	TRBV4-3	TRBJ1-1	few	TGCGCCAGCAGCCAGGGGGCGGAAGCTTTCTTT	CASSQGAEAFF
15	TRBD1	TRBV29-1	TRBJ2-7	many	TGCAGCGTTGGGCGGTACCGCAGGGGGACCTACGAGCAGTACTTC	CSVGRYRRGTYEQYF
15	TRBD1	TRBV24-1	TRBJ1-5	NA	TGTGCCACCAGTGGGAGTGACAGGGTGTATCAGCCCCAGCATTTT	CATSGSDRVYQPQHF